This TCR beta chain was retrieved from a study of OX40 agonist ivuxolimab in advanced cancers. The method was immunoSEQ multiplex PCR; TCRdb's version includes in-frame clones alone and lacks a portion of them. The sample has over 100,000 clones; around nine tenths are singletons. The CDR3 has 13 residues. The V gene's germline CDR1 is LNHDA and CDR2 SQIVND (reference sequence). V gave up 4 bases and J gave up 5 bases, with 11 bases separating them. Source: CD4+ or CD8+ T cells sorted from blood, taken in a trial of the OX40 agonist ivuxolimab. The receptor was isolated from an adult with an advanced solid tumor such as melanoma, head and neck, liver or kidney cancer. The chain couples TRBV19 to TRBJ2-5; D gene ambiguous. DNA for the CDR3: TGTGCCAGTAGTAGTTCCTACTGGGAGACCCAGTACTTC. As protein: CASSSSYWETQYF.